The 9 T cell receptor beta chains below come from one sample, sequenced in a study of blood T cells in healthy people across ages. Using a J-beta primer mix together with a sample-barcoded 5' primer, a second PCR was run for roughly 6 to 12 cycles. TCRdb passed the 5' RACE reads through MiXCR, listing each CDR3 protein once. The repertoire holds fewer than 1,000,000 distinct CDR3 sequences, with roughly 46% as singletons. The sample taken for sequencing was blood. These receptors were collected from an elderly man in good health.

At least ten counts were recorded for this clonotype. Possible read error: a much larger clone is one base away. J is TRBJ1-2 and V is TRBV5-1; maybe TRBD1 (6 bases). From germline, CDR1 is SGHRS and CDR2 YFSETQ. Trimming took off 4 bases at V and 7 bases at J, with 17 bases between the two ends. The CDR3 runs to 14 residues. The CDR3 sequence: CASSVGGASPGYTF. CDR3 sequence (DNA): TGCGCCAGCAGCGTGGGGGGGGCCTCTCCTGGCTACACCTTC.

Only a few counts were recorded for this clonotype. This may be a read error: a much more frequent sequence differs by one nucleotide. Written as DNA, the CDR3 is TGTGTCAGCAGTCTGGACAGGGTGGATGAGCAGTTCTTC. Protein: CVSSLDRVDEQFF. J is TRBJ2-1 and V is TRBV6-6, with 8 bases matching TRBD1. Germline lookup yields CDR1 MNHNY and CDR2 SVGAGI (reference sequence). This CDR3 is 13 amino acids long.

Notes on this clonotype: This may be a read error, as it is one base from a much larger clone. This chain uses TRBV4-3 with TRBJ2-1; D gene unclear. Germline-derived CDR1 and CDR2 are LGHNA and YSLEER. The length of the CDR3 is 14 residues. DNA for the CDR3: TGCGCCAGCAGCCAAGATGAAAGCTACAATGCGCAGTTCTTC. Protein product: CASSQDESYNAQFF.

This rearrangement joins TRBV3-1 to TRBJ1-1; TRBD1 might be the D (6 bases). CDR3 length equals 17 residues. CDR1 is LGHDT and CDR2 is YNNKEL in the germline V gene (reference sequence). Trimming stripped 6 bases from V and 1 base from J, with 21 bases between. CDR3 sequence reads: CASRRGAGESKNTEAFF. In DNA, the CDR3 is TGTGCCAGCAGGAGAGGGGCAGGGGAGTCTAAGAACACTGAAGCTTTCTTT.

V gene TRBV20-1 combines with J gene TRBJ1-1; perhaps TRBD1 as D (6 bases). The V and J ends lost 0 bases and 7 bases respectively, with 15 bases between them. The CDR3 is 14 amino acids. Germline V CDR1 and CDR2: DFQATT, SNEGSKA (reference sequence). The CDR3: CSARDSRGGLEAFF. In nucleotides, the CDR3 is TGCAGTGCTAGAGATTCACGGGGGGGCCTTGAAGCTTTCTTT.

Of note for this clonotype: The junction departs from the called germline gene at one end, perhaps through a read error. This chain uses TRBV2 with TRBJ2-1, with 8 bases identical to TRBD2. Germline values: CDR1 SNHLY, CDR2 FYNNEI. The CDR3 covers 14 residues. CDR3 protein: CACRIRTSIGEQFF. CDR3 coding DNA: TGTGCCTGCAGAATCCGGACTAGCATAGGTGAGCAGTTCTTC.

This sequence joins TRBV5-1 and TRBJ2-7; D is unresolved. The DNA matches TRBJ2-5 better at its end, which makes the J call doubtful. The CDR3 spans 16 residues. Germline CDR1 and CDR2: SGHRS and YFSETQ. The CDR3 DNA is TGCGCCAGCAGCTCGGTGCCTGGATCTCCTGGGGAGACCCAGTACTTC. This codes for CASSSVPGSPGETQYF.

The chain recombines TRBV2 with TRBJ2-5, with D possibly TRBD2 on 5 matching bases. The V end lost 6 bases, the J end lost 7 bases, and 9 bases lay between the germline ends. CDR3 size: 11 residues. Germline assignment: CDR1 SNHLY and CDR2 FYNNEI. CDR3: CASRTRPTQYF. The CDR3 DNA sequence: TGTGCCAGCAGAACTAGGCCGACCCAGTACTTC.

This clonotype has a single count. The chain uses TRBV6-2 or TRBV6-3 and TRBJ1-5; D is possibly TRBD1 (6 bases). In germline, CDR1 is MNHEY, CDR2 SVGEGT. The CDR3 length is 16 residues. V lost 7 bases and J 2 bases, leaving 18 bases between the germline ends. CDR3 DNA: TGTGCCAGCACCAAAGGGGGGGGTCGAGGCAATCAGCCCCAGCATTTT. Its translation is CASTKGGGRGNQPQHF.